This T cell receptor (beta chain) was identified in a study of T cell changes during pregnancy in multiple sclerosis. V lost 4 bases and J lost 8; bases outside the gene matches: 16. CDR3 size: 16 residues. Germline V gene lookup returns CDR1 MNHEY and CDR2 SVGAGI. Profiled with immunoSEQ multiplex PCR; TCRdb holds only in-frame clones, not every one. The repertoire holds 90,000 to 95,000 clones, around 90% seen once, with 0.85% to 0.95% in the top ten. Sequences were derived from peripheral blood, sampled before pregnancy. The rearrangement uses TRBV6-5 and TRBJ1-1; 7 bases map to TRBD1. The source is a female donor with multiple sclerosis, enrolled in a pregnancy study. CDR3 sequence (DNA): TGTGCCAGCAGTTCCCTCACAACGGGACAGATTAAAGAAGCTTTCTTT. Translation gives CASSSLTTGQIKEAFF.